Following are 13 T cell receptor beta chains from one sample sequenced in a study of blood T cells in healthy people across ages. It was with a sample-barcoded 5' primer and a J-beta primer mix that a second PCR of roughly 7 to 12 cycles was run. A single record per CDR3 protein comes from TCRdb applying MiXCR to the 5' RACE reads. Among fewer than 650,000 distinct CDR3 sequences listed, approximately 26% were seen once. These data also featured in a second study, about T cells of mothers and their children.

The specimen sequenced was blood. These receptors were taken from a boy aged 2-9 years in good health.

The rearrangement uses TRBV10-3 and TRBJ2-5, with D maybe TRBD1 (5 bases). V lost 0 bases to trimming and J lost 9 bases, with 14 bases between them. Germline CDR1 ENHRY, CDR2 SYGVKD. The length of the CDR3 is 14 residues. The DNA for the CDR3 is TGTGCCATCAGTGAGTCGGCAGGGTTCGTGGCCCAGTACTTC. Translated, it gives CAISESAGFVAQYF.

The table lists this clonotype with many counts. This chain joins TRBV12-3 or TRBV12-4 and TRBJ2-7, with D uncertain. The CDR3 runs 11 residues. The germline V and J ends were trimmed by 5 bases and 4 bases, with 6 bases remaining between them. The CDR3 is CASSNGYEQYF. The CDR3 DNA sequence: TGTGCCAGCAGTAATGGATACGAGCAGTACTTC.

The chain joins TRBV6-5 to TRBJ2-6; 9 bases are shared with TRBD1. This CDR3 comprises 17 residues. Losses at the gene ends were 0 bases for V and 1 base for J; bases not matched to a gene: 1. The V gene's germline CDR1 is MNHEY and CDR2 SVGAGI. The CDR3 sequence is CASSYSGTGSGANVLTF. Here the CDR3 DNA reads TGTGCCAGCAGTTACTCGGGGACAGGGTCTGGGGCCAACGTCCTGACTTTC.

The chain joins TRBV2 to TRBJ1-4; D uncertain. The germline V and J ends were trimmed by 6 bases and 10 bases, with 9 bases remaining between them. The germline gives CDR1 SNHLY, CDR2 FYNNEI. This CDR3 contains 11 residues. The CDR3 spells CASRVSGKLFF. In DNA form, the CDR3 reads TGTGCCAGCAGAGTGTCGGGAAAACTGTTTTTT.

This clonotype was seen ten or more times. This rearrangement joins TRBV7-6 to TRBJ1-4; unclear D gene. Germline lookup yields CDR1 SGHVS and CDR2 FNYEAQ. V shed 1 base and J shed 0 bases, with 9 bases lying between them. The CDR3 runs to 16 residues. CDR3 sequence reads: CASSLGRGATNEKLFF. The CDR3 DNA sequence: TGTGCCAGCAGCTTAGGGCGGGGAGCAACTAATGAAAAACTGTTTTTT.

This clonotype was observed many times. V gene TRBV14 combines with J gene TRBJ2-1, with 10 nucleotides matching TRBD2. This CDR3 has 15 amino acids. The V gene's germline CDR1 is SGHDN and CDR2 FVKESK. V lost 2 bases and J lost 4; bases outside the gene matches: 2. As DNA, the CDR3 is TGTGCCAGCAGCCAACTAGCGGGGGCTTACAATGAGCAGTTCTTC. Its protein product is CASSQLAGAYNEQFF.

In its sample, this clonotype was seen a few times. The chain links TRBV29-1 to TRBJ2-5; TRBD2 agrees at 14 bases. Germline trimming cut 4 bases from V and 5 bases from J; bases unmatched to any gene: 9. This CDR3 has 16 residues. Germline V CDR1 and CDR2: SQVTM, ANQGSEA. The chain's CDR3 is CSVVPTTSGRAETQYF. CDR3 DNA sequence: TGCAGCGTTGTTCCCACGACTAGCGGGAGGGCGGAGACCCAGTACTTC. Filled out from reference TRBV29-1 and TRBJ2-5, the complete variable domain reads SAVISQKPSRDICQRGTSLTIQCQVDSQVTMMFWYRQQPGQSLTLIATANQGSEATYESGFVIDKFPISRPNLTFSTLTVSNMSPEDSSIYLCSVVPTTSGRAETQYFGPGTRLLVL.

The chain couples TRBV6-2 or TRBV6-3 to TRBJ1-2; no clear D gene. Trimming removed 5 bases from V and 4 bases from J, with 8 bases in between. Looked up from germline, CDR1 is MNHEY and CDR2 is SVGEGT. The CDR3 runs 12 residues. The CDR3 is CASSQTVYGYTF. The CDR3 DNA reads as TGTGCCAGCAGTCAAACAGTCTATGGCTACACCTTC.

The J gene is TRBJ2-5, the V gene TRBV29-1, with 12 bases that match TRBD1. V lost 4 bases to trimming and J lost 4 bases; unmatched junction nucleotides: 13. Germline V gene lookup returns CDR1 SQVTM and CDR2 ANQGSEA. The CDR3 is 17 amino acids. CDR3 residues: CSVAGARDRGLVETQYF. The CDR3 DNA sequence: TGCAGCGTTGCGGGGGCCAGGGACAGGGGGCTCGTAGAGACCCAGTACTTC.

This clonotype has more than one count but fewer than ten. This rearrangement joins TRBV6-2 or TRBV6-3 to TRBJ1-2; the D gene is possibly TRBD1 (5 bases). The germline gives CDR1 MNHEY, CDR2 SVGEGT. The V and J ends lost 2 bases and 3 bases respectively, with 16 bases between them. The length of the CDR3 is 16 residues. The CDR3 is CASSYNRRVRDYGYTF. CDR3 in DNA: TGTGCCAGCAGTTACAACAGGAGGGTCCGGGACTATGGCTACACCTTC.

This chain joins TRBV12-3 or TRBV12-4 and TRBJ1-2, with a possible D match to TRBD1 (5 bases). This CDR3 has 14 amino acids. V was pared by 5 bases and J by 4 bases, with 14 bases between. CDR3 residues: CASSLGRKGYGYTF. CDR3 DNA: TGTGCCAGCAGTCTGGGACGGAAGGGCTATGGCTACACCTTC.

CDR3 in amino acids: CASSTTLSAGGSYEQYF. CDR3 in DNA: TGTGCCAGCAGCACCACCTTGAGCGCAGGGGGCTCCTACGAGCAGTACTTC. This chain connects TRBV13 to TRBJ2-7, with 7 positions matching TRBD1. V trimming: 5 bases; J trimming: 0 bases; junction bases outside the gene matches: 13. The CDR3 length is 17 residues. Germline V gives CDR1 PRHDT, CDR2 FYEKMQ (reference sequence).

The sample holds many counts of this clonotype. This chain connects TRBV7-2 to TRBJ2-3; 12 positions match TRBD2. The CDR3 extends over 17 amino acids. Per germline, CDR1 SGHTA and CDR2 FQGNSA. V shed 5 bases and J 1 base; nucleotides not matched to a gene: 7. CDR3 DNA sequence: TGTGCCAGCAGCACACGTAGACTAGCGGGAGGCACAGATACGCAGTATTTT. This encodes CASSTRRLAGGTDTQYF.